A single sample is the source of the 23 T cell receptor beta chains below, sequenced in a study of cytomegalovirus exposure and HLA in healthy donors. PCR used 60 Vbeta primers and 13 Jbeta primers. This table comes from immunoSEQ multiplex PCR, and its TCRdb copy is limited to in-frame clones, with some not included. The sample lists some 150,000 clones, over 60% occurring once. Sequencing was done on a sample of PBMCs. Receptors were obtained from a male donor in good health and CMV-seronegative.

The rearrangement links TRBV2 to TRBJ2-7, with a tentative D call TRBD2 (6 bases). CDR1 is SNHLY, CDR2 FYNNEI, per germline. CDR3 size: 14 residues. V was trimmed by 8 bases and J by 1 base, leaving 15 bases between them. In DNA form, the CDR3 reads TGTGCCAGCGCCGTGGGGACTGTTTCCTACGAGCAGTACTTC. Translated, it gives CASAVGTVSYEQYF.

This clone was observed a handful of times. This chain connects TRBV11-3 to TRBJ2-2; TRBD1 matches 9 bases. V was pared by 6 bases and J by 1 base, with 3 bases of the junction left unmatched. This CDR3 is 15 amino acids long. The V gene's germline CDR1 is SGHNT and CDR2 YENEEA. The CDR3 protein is CASSRQGGNTGELFF. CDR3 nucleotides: TGTGCCAGCAGTCGACAGGGGGGGAACACCGGGGAGCTGTTTTTT.

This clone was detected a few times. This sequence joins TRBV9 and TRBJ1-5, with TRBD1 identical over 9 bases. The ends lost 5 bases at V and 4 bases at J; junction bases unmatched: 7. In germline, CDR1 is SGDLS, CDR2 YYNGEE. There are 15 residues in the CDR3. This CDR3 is CASSPQGAGNQPQHF. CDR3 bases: TGTGCCAGCAGTCCACAGGGGGCGGGAAATCAGCCCCAGCATTTT. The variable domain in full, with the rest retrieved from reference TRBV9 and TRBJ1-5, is DSGVTQTPKHLITATGQRVTLRCSPRSGDLSVYWYQQSLDQGLQFLIQYYNGEERAKGNILERFSAQQFPDLHSELNLSSLELGDSALYFCASSPQGAGNQPQHFGDGTRLSIL.

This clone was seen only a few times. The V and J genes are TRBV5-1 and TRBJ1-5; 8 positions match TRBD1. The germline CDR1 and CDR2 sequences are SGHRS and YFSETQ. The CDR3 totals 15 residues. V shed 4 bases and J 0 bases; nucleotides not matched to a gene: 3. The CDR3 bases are TGCGCCAGCAGCGAGACAGGGGATAGCAATCAGCCCCAGCATTTT. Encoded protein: CASSETGDSNQPQHF.

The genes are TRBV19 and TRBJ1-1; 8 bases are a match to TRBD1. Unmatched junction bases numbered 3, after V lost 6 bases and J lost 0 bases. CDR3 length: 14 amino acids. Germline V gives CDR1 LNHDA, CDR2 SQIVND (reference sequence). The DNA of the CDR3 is TGTGCCAGTAGAGACAGGGGAATGAACACTGAAGCTTTCTTT. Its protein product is CASRDRGMNTEAFF.

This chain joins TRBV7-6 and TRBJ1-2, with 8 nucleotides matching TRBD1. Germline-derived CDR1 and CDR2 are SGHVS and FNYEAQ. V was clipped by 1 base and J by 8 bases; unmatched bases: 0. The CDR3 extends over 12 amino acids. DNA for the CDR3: TGTGCCAGCAGCTTAGGGACAGGGGGCTACACCTTC. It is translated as CASSLGTGGYTF.

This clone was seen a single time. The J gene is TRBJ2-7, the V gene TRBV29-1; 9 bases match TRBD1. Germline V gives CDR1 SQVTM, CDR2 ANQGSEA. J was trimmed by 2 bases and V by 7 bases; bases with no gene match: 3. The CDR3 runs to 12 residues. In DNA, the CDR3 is TGCAGCGCCCGGGACAGGGCCTACGAGCAGTACTTC. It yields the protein CSARDRAYEQYF.

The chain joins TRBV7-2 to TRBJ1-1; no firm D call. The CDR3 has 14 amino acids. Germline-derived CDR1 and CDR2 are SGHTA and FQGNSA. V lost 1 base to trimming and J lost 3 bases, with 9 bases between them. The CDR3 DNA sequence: TGTGCCAGCAGCTTAGTAGCCGGGGACACTGAAGCTTTCTTT. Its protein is CASSLVAGDTEAFF.

The chain's CDR3 is CASSLGPPGTHQGGYTF. The CDR3, as DNA: TGTGCCAGCAGCTTAGGCCCGCCGGGCACCCACCAGGGTGGCTACACCTTC. The chain carries TRBV7-2 and TRBJ1-2; D possibly corresponds to TRBD1 (5 bases). V was clipped by 1 base and J by 7 bases, with 22 bases between them. Germline assignment: CDR1 SGHTA and CDR2 FQGNSA. The CDR3 has 17 amino acids.

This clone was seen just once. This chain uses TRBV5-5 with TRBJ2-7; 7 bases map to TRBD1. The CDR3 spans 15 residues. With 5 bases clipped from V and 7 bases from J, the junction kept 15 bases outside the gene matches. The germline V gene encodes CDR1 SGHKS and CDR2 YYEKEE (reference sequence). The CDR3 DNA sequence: TGTGCCAGCAGTTCCCTGGACAGGTCTTTGCAAGAGCAGTACTTC. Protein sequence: CASSSLDRSLQEQYF.

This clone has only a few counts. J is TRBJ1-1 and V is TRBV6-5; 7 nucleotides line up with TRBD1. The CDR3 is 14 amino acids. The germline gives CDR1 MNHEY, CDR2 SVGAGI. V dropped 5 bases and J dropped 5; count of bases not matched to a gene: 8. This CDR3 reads CASSETGVETEAFF. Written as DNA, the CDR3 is TGTGCCAGCAGTGAAACAGGGGTCGAGACTGAAGCTTTCTTT.

CDR3 DNA sequence: TGTGCCAGCAGCTTGCCGGGACTAGCGGGAGCGGAGACCCAGTACTTC. This sequence encodes CASSLPGLAGAETQYF. The chain links TRBV14 to TRBJ2-5, with TRBD2 identical over 14 bases. With 5 bases clipped from V and 5 bases from J, the junction kept 7 bases outside the gene matches. CDR3 length: 16 amino acids. From germline, CDR1 is SGHDN and CDR2 FVKESK. The variable domain in full, with the rest retrieved from reference TRBV14 and TRBJ2-5, is EAGVTQFPSHSVIEKGQTVTLRCDPISGHDNLYWYRRVMGKEIKFLLHFVKESKQDESGMPNNRFLAERTGGTYSTLKVQPAELEDSGVYFCASSLPGLAGAETQYFGPGTRLLVL.

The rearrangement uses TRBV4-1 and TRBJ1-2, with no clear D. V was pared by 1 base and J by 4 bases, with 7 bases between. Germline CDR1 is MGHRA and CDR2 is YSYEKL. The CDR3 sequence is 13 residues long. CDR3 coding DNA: TGCGCCAGCAGCCAAGCCAGAACCTATGGCTACACCTTC. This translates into CASSQARTYGYTF.

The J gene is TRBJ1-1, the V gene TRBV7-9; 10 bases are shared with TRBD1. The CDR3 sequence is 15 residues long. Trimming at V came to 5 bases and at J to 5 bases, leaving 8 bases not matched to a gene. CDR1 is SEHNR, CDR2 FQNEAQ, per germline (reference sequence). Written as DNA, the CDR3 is TGTGCCAGCAGCGCGAGACAGGGGGCGGGAACTGAAGCTTTCTTT. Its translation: CASSARQGAGTEAFF.

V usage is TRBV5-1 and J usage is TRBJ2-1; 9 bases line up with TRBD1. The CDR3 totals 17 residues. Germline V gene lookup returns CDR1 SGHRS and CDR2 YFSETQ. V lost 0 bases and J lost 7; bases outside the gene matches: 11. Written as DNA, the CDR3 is TGCGCCAGCAGCTTGGCCGGGACAGGGAGAATCAGAAATGAGCAGTTCTTC. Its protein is CASSLAGTGRIRNEQFF.

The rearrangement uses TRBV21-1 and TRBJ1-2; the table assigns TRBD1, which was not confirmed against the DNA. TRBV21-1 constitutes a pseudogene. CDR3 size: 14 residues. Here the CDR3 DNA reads TGTGCCAGCAGCAAAGGACAGGGGTACTATGGCTACACCTTC. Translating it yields CASSKGQGYYGYTF.

The CDR3 loop is CASSLWGRSDYTF. For the CDR3, the DNA is TGTGCCAGCAGCTTGTGGGGCAGAAGCGACTACACCTTC. The chain employs TRBV5-4 and TRBJ1-2; tentatively, D is TRBD1 (5 bases). The CDR3 totals 13 residues. Germline V lookup: CDR1 SGHNT, CDR2 YYREEE (reference sequence). The ends were cut back, 1 base at V and 10 bases at J, with 14 bases in the middle.

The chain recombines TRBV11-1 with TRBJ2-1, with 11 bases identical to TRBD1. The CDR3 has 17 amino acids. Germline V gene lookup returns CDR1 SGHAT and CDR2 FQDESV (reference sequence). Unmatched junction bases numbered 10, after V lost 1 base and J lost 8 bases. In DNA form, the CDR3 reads TGTGCCAGCAGCTTAGTGTTCGGACAGGGGGCGAGGGATGAGCAGTTCTTC. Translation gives CASSLVFGQGARDEQFF.

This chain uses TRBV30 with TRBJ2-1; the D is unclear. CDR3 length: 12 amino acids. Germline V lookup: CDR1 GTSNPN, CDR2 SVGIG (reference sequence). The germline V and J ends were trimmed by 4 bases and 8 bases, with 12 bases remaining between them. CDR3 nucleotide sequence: TGTGCCTGGACTAGATCTACGGATGAGCAGTTCTTC. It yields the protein CAWTRSTDEQFF.

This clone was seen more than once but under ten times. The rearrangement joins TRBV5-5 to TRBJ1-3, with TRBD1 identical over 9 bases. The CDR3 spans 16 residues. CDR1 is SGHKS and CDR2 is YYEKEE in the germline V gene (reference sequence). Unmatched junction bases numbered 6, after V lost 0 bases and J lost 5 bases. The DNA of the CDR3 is TGTGCCAGCAGCTTGGGCCAACAGGGGGCTAGAAACACCATATATTTT. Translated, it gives CASSLGQQGARNTIYF.

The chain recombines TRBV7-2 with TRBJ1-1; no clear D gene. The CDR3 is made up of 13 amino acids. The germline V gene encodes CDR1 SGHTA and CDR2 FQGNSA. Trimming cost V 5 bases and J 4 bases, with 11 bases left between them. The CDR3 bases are TGTGCCAGCAGCCGTGTCCCCTTCACTGAAGCTTTCTTT. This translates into CASSRVPFTEAFF. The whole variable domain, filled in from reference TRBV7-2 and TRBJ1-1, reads GAGVSQSPSNKVTEKGKDVELRCDPISGHTALYWYRQSLGQGLEFLIYFQGNSAPDKSGLPSDRFSAERTGGSVSTLTIQRTQQEDSAVYLCASSRVPFTEAFFGQGTRLTVV.

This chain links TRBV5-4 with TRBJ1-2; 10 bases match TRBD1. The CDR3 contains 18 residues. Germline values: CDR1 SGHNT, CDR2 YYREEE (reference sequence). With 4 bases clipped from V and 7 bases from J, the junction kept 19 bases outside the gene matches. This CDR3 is CASSGAGTGATPRSGYTF. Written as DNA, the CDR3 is TGTGCCAGCAGCGGAGCCGGGACAGGGGCCACCCCCCGAAGTGGCTACACCTTC.

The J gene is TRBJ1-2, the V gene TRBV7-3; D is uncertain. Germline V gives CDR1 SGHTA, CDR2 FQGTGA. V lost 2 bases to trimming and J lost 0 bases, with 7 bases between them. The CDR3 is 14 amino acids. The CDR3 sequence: CASSLDGTNYGYTF. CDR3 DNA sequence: TGTGCCAGCAGCTTAGATGGCACTAACTATGGCTACACCTTC. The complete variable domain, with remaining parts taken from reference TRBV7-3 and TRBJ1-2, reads GAGVSQTPSNKVTEKGKYVELRCDPISGHTALYWYRQSLGQGPEFLIYFQGTGAADDSGLPNDRFFAVRPEGSVSTLKIQRTERGDSAVYLCASSLDGTNYGYTFGSGTRLTVV.